The next 3 T cell receptor beta chains were all read from a single sample in a study of T cells in Graves' hyperthyroidism and ophthalmopathy (dated by TCRdb to the late 2010s). Library method: multiplex PCR. TCRdb lists the instrument as Illumina HiSeq 2000. Amplification of TCR beta CDR3 regions was carried out from RNA transcripts. For the first round of RT-PCR on the TCR CDR3, the HTBI primer set was used together with the Qiagen OneStep RT-PCR kit. In-frame beta chains were kept once TCRdb had trimmed the public reads at Q25 with fastp and called clones with MiXCR. When rows share a CDR3 protein, they turn into one entry using the most common DNA and genes. The sample table shows more than 550,000 distinct CDR3 sequences, and around 15% are seen once. The top ten constitute around 15% of the sample. The sequenced sample was blood. The receptor source for this set is a man over 45 with Graves' hyperthyroidism.

This clonotype was counted at least ten times. The chain uses TRBV28 and TRBJ2-1; D is unclear. The V and J ends lost 3 bases and 12 bases respectively, with 9 bases between them. Germline CDR1 is MDHEN and CDR2 is SYDVKM. This CDR3 is 11 amino acids long. This CDR3 is CASSFGSRQFF. CDR3 sequence (DNA): TGTGCCAGCAGTTTCGGCTCCCGGCAGTTCTTC.

This clonotype was recorded a few times. V is TRBV19 and J is TRBJ2-7; no reliable D call. The CDR3 is made up of 13 amino acids. V was shortened by 5 bases and J by 3 bases, with 11 bases between the two germline ends. Germline assignment: CDR1 LNHDA and CDR2 SQIVND (reference sequence). The CDR3 loop is CASSPRHGYEQYF. CDR3 DNA: TGTGCCAGTAGTCCCCGACACGGCTACGAGCAGTACTTC.

This clonotype was seen repeatedly, ten times or more. This chain connects TRBV20-1 to TRBJ2-7; a weak D match, TRBD1 (5 bases). Germline CDR1 is DFQATT and CDR2 is SNEGSKA (reference sequence). Trimming stripped 0 bases from V and 6 bases from J, with 12 bases between. This CDR3 contains 13 residues. This CDR3 is CSARDSRVLEQYF. Here the CDR3 DNA reads TGCAGTGCTAGAGATTCCAGGGTCCTCGAGCAGTACTTC.